The source of this T cell receptor beta chain is a study of T-cell reconstitution after alpha-beta-depleted transplantation in children. The CDR3 sequence is 14 residues long. Per germline, CDR1 SEHNR and CDR2 FQNEAQ (reference sequence). Trimming took off 5 bases at V and 3 bases at J, with 13 bases between the two ends. The TCRbeta library incorporated unique molecular identifiers. Each CDR3 protein is one row after TCRdb ran MiXCR on the PCR reads. The sample includes about half a million distinct CDR3 sequences, approximately 13% of them seen just once. A few counts support this clonotype. The sample was PBMCs from the stem cell graft donor, taken from the stem cell graft. V is TRBV7-9 and J is TRBJ2-5; D call uncertain. This sequence was found in a human donor who donated a stem cell graft to a child with combined immunodeficiency. CDR3 bases: TGTGCCAGCAGCCCCTCGGACGGAAAAGAGACCCAGTACTTC. Protein sequence: CASSPSDGKETQYF.